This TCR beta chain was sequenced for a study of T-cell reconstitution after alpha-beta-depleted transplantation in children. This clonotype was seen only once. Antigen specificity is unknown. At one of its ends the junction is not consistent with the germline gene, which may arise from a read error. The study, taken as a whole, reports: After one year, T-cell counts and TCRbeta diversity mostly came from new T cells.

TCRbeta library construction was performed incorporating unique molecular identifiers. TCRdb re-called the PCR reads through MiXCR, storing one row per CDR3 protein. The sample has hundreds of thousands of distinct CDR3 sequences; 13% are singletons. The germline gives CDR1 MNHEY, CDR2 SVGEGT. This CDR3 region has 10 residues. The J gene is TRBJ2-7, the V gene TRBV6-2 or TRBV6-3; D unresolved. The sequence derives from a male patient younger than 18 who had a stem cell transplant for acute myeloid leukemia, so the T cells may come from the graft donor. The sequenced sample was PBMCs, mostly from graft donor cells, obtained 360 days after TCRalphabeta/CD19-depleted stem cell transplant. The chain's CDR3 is CASSSKSHQF. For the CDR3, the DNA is TGTGCCAGCAGTTCCAAATCGCATCAATTC.